This TCR beta chain was recorded in a study of blood T cell repertoires in COVID-19 (dated by TCRdb to 2020 to 2021). Study-wide context: Samples covering the acute and convalescent phases of COVID-19 were provided by collaborators in the United States, Italy and Spain. The prospective study material was composed of cDNA or gDNA derived from T cells, B-cell-depleted T cells, or PBMCs. Deeply sampled blood TCRbeta repertoires from subjects exposed to, actively infected with, or recovered from COVID-19 were included in the dataset. The repertoires were made available in a free public database intended to serve as a resource for research on the immune response to SARS-CoV-2. Samples were obtained from the ongoing ImmuneRACE study (first 160 participants) and from about 1,300 subjects provided by 6 global collaborators. Nearly every sample came with metadata listing a de-identified subject ID, COVID-19 status, age in years and sex. Where available, HLA class I and class II types were taken from metadata supplied by the sample provider and were not determined by assay-based typing.

To note about this clone: It has no known antigen specificity. Base qualities are not recorded, but no much larger clone differs from it by a single base.

General conclusions and limits of the study: The amount of clinical and demographic metadata varied by source and participant and was provided uncurated.

Enrolling through a virtual design, the prospective study's participants ranged in age from roughly 18 to 90 years and lived across about two dozen United States geographic areas. In the prospective study, participants were assigned to cohorts based on the clinical history participants reported in a screening survey and a study questionnaire. Recovered participants in ImmuneRACE Cohort 3 were defined as having two consecutive negative NP/OP PCR tests, clearance from a healthcare professional, or resolution of symptoms. Mobile phlebotomists in the prospective study collected whole blood, serum and a nasopharyngeal or oropharyngeal swab from every participant. Additional blood draws and questionnaires over an approximately two-month period could optionally be provided by prospective study participants. Before DNA extraction, blood samples from the prospective study were shipped at room temperature or frozen.

The immunoSEQ Assay, a bias-controlled multiplex PCR, was used to amplify TCRbeta CDR3 regions from genomic DNA. Processing in the source paper ran as follows. Within the assay, amplification of reference gene primers was used to estimate how many nucleated cells each sample contained. To quantify the absolute abundance of each unique TCRbeta CDR3 rearrangement, sequence reads were collapsed and filtered. Productive Simpson clonality was computed per sample as the square root of Simpson's diversity index over productive rearrangements. TCRdb carries this immuneACCESS record with in-frame sequences only. Its versions omit some clonotypes, under half of them owing to an unresolved V gene in the studies checked, with the rest unexplained. V, J and clone size are taken as reported in that table, and D and trimming were inferred from the DNA itself. The sample includes approximately 200,000 clones, with more than 80% observed a single time. About 1.2% of the sample is in the top ten clones.

Relative to germline, V is 7 bases shorter and J is 2 bases shorter, with 9 bases between their ends. Inclusive of the bounding cysteine and phenylalanine, the CDR3 is 11 residues long. Here the CDR3 DNA is all that survives: 33 bases in frame from base 1. For CDR1 and CDR2, the germline V gene lists SQVTM and ANQGSEA. The sample comprised PBMCs or T cells enriched from blood (not recorded which). The clonotype comes from a man aged 25-45 years who had recovered from COVID-19. The V gene is TRBV29-1 and the J gene is TRBJ2-7; the best D guess is TRBD1, with 6 bases matching. In nucleotide form, the sequence is TGCAGCGCTGGACAGACCTACGAGCAGTACTTC. Translation gives CSAGQTYEQYF.